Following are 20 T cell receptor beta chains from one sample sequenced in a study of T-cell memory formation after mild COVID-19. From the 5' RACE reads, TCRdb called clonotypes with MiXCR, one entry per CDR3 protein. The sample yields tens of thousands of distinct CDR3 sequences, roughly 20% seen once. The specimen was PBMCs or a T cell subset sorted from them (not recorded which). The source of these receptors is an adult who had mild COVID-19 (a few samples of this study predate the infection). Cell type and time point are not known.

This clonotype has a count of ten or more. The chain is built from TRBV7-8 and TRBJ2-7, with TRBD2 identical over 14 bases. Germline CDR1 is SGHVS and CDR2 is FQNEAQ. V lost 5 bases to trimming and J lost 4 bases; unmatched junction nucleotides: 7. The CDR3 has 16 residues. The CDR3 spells CASSPRRLAGGYEQYF. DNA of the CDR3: TGTGCCAGCAGCCCTCGACGACTAGCGGGAGGGTACGAGCAGTACTTC.

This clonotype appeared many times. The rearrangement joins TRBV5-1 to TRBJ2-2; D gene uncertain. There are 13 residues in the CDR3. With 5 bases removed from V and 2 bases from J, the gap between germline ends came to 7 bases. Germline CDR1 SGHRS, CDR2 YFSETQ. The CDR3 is CASRQDNTGELFF. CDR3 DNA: TGCGCCAGCAGGCAAGATAACACCGGGGAGCTGTTTTTT.

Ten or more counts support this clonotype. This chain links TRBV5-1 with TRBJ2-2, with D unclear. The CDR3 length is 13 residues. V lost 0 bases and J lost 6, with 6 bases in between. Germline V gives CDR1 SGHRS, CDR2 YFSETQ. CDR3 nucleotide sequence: TGCGCCAGCAGCTTGGAGCATGCCGGGGAGCTGTTTTTT. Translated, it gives CASSLEHAGELFF.

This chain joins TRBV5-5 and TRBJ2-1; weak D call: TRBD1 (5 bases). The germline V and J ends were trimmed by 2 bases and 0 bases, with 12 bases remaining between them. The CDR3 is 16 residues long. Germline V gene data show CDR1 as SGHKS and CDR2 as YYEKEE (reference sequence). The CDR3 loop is CASSFPGMSSYNEQFF. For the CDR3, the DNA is TGTGCCAGCAGCTTCCCAGGGATGAGCTCCTACAATGAGCAGTTCTTC.

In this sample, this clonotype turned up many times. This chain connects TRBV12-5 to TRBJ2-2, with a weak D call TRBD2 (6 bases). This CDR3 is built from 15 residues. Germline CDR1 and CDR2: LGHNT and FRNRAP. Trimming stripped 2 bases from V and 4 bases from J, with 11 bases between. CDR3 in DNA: TGTGCTAGTGGTTTGCCGCTAGCGAGCACCGGGGAGCTGTTTTTT. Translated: CASGLPLASTGELFF.

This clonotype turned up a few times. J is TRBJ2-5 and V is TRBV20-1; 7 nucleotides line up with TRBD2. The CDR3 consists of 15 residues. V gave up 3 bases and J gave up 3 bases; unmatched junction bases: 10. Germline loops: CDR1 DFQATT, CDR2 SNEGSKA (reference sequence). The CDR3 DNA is TGCAGTGCTAGTGGCCATCCTAGCGGAAAAGAGACCCAGTACTTC. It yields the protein CSASGHPSGKETQYF.

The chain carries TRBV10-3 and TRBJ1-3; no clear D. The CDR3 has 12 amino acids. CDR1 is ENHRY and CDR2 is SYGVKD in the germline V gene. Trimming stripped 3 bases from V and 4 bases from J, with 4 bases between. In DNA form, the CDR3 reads TGTGCCATCAGTGACCCCGGAAACACCATATATTTT. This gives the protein CAISDPGNTIYF.

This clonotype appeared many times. CDR3 region: CASSFGGAEQYF. CDR3 DNA sequence: TGTGCCAGCAGTTTTGGAGGGGCCGAGCAGTACTTC. The chain has TRBV12-3 or TRBV12-4 and TRBJ2-7, with D tentatively TRBD2 (6 bases). Trimming stripped 3 bases from V and 6 bases from J, with 9 bases between. The CDR3 loop spans 12 amino acids.

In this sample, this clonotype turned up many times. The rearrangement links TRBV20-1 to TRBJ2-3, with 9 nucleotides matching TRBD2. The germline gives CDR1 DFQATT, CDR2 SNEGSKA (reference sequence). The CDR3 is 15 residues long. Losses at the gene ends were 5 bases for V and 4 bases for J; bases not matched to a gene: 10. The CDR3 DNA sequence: TGCAGTGCTGGTACCGGGACTAGCATACCAGATACGCAGTATTTT. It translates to CSAGTGTSIPDTQYF.

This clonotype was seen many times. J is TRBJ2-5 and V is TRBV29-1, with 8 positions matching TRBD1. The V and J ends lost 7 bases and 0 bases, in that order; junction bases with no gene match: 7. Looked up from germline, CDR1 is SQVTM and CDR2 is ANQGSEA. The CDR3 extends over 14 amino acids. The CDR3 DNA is TGCAGCGGGACGGACAGGGCGGACCAAGAGACCCAGTACTTC. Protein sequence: CSGTDRADQETQYF.

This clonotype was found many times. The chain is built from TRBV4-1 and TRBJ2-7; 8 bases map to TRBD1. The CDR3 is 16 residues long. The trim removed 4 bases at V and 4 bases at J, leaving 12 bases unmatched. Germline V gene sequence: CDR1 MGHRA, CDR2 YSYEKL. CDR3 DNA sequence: TGCGCCAGCAGCCGTAACGGACAGGGCGTTTCATACGAGCAGTACTTC. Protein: CASSRNGQGVSYEQYF.

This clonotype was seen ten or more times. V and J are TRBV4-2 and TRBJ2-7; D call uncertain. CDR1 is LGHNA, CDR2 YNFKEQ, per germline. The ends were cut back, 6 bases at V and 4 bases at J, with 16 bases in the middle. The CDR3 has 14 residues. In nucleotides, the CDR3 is TGTGCCAGCAGTATCGAACGAATTGGATACGAGCAGTACTTC. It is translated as CASSIERIGYEQYF.

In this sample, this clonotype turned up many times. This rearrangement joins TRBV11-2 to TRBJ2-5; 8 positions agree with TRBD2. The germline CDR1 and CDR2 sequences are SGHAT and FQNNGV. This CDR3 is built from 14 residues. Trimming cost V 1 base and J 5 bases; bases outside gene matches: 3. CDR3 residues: CASSLGPGGETQYF. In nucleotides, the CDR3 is TGTGCCAGCAGCTTAGGTCCGGGAGGGGAGACCCAGTACTTC.

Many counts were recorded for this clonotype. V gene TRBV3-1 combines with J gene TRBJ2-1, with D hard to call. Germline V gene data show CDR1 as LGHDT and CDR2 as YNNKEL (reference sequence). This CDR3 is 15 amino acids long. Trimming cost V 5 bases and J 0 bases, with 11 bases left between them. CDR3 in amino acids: CASSETGNSYNEQFF. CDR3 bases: TGTGCCAGCAGCGAAACTGGAAACTCCTACAATGAGCAGTTCTTC.

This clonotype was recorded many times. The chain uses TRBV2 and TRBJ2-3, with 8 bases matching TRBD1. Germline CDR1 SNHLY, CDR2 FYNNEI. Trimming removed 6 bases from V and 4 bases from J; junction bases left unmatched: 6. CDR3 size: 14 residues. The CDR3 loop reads CASRQTGVADTQYF. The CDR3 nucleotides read TGTGCCAGCAGACAGACAGGGGTGGCAGATACGCAGTATTTT.

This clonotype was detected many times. In DNA, the CDR3 is TGTGCCAGCAGCGAGGACAGCTCTGGAAACACCATATATTTT. Amino acid sequence: CASSEDSSGNTIYF. The rearrangement links TRBV9 to TRBJ1-3; perhaps TRBD1 as D (6 bases). The germline V gene has CDR1 SGDLS and CDR2 YYNGEE. The CDR3 runs to 14 residues. The germline V and J ends were trimmed by 3 bases and 0 bases, with 7 bases remaining between them.

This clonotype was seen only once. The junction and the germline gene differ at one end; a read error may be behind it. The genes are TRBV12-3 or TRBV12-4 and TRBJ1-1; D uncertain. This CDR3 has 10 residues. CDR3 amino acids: CASRATTEAF. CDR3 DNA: TGTGCCAGCAGAGCGACCACTGAAGCTTTT.

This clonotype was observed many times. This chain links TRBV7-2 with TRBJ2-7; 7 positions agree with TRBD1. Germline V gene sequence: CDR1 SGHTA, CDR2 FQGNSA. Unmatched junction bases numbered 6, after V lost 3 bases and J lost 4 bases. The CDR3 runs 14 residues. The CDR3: CASSFTGVGYEQYF. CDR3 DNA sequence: TGTGCCAGCAGCTTTACAGGGGTGGGGTACGAGCAGTACTTC.

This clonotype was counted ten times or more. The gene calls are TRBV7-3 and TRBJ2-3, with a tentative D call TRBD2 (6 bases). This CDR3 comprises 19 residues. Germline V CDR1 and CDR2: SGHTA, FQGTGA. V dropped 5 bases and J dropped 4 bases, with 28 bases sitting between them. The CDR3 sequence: CASSPTTPGPGGGADTQYF. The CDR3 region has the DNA TGTGCCAGCAGCCCCACTACCCCCGGCCCTGGCGGAGGGGCAGATACGCAGTATTTT.

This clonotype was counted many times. CDR3 protein: CASSLRYGAGGSETQYF. Written as DNA, the CDR3 is TGTGCCAGCAGCCTACGCTACGGAGCGGGAGGGTCGGAGACCCAGTACTTC. This chain connects TRBV3-1 to TRBJ2-5; 10 bases are shared with TRBD2. Germline V CDR1 and CDR2: LGHDT, YNNKEL (reference sequence). Germline trimming cut 4 bases from V and 5 bases from J; bases unmatched to any gene: 13. The CDR3 extends over 17 amino acids.